The 26 T cell receptor beta chains below all came from one sample that was sequenced in a study of blood T cell repertoires in COVID-19. Some clones are missing from TCRdb's copy, which holds only in-frame ones; the method was immunoSEQ multiplex PCR. Of about 200,000 clones listed, about 89% are singletons. The sample consisted of PBMCs or T cells enriched from blood (not recorded which). The receptors were gathered from a woman aged 18-29 years who had recovered from COVID-19.

The CDR3 sequence is CASRMRDRVSYEQYF. The CDR3 DNA is TGTGCCAGCAGAATGAGGGACAGAGTCTCCTACGAGCAGTACTTC. J is TRBJ2-7 and V is TRBV28, with 7 bases aligning to TRBD1. The germline gives CDR1 MDHEN, CDR2 SYDVKM. The V and J ends lost 6 bases and 0 bases, in that order; junction bases with no gene match: 8. The CDR3 is 15 amino acids.

There are many counts of this clone. The CDR3 nucleotides read TGTGCCAGCAGTACGCAGGGTTCGGGTGTTACCTACGAGCAGTACTTC. Translating gives CASSTQGSGVTYEQYF. The gene calls are TRBV28 and TRBJ2-7, with a possible D match to TRBD1 (5 bases). The CDR3 runs to 16 residues. V was trimmed by 5 bases and J by 2 bases, leaving 19 bases between them. Germline values: CDR1 MDHEN, CDR2 SYDVKM.

The chain carries TRBV5-1 and TRBJ2-1, with 9 bases that match TRBD2. This CDR3 spans 16 amino acids. J gave up 4 bases and V 0 bases, and 5 bases lay outside the gene matches. The germline CDR1 and CDR2 sequences are SGHRS and YFSETQ. CDR3 nucleotide sequence: TGCGCCAGCAGCTTGGGTCCAGCGGGGGGTTACAATGAGCAGTTCTTC. Protein sequence: CASSLGPAGGYNEQFF.

This clone appeared a single time. The J gene is TRBJ1-1, the V gene TRBV7-9; D gene uncertain. V dropped 8 bases and J dropped 5 bases, with 12 bases sitting between them. Germline CDR1 SEHNR, CDR2 FQNEAQ (reference sequence). The CDR3 length is 12 residues. The CDR3 loop reads CASWRLVTEAFF. CDR3 nucleotides: TGTGCCAGCTGGCGGTTGGTTACTGAAGCTTTCTTT.

This chain links TRBV6-5 with TRBJ1-1, with 7 bases identical to TRBD1. This CDR3 spans 15 amino acids. Germline V lookup: CDR1 MNHEY, CDR2 SVGAGI. V shed 7 bases, J shed 1 base, and the junction held 9 bases outside the gene matches. The CDR3 loop is CASTSSGTENTEAFF. The CDR3 DNA sequence: TGTGCCAGCACCTCGTCCGGGACAGAGAACACTGAAGCTTTCTTT.

The gene calls are TRBV5-8 and TRBJ1-5; D perhaps matches TRBD1 (6 bases). The V gene's germline CDR1 is SGHTS and CDR2 YDEGEE. The ends were cut back, 4 bases at V and 0 bases at J, with 17 bases in the middle. This CDR3 has 17 residues. CDR3 protein: CASSQKDRVYSNQPQHF. The CDR3 DNA follows: TGTGCCAGCAGCCAAAAGGACAGAGTTTATAGCAATCAGCCCCAGCATTTT.

The chain has TRBV29-1 and TRBJ1-2; no firm D call. V was cut by 4 bases and J by 5 bases, with 11 bases left in between. Germline CDR1 is SQVTM and CDR2 is ANQGSEA. The CDR3 sequence is 12 residues long. The CDR3 region is CSVVGSLYGYTF. Written as DNA, the CDR3 is TGCAGCGTTGTTGGCAGTTTATATGGCTACACCTTC. The variable domain in full, with the rest retrieved from reference TRBV29-1 and TRBJ1-2, is SAVISQKPSRDICQRGTSLTIQCQVDSQVTMMFWYRQQPGQSLTLIATANQGSEATYESGFVIDKFPISRPNLTFSTLTVSNMSPEDSSIYLCSVVGSLYGYTFGSGTRLTVV.

CDR3 sequence reads: CASRPRDRQSNTGELFF. The CDR3 DNA is TGTGCCAGCAGGCCTCGGGACAGACAATCGAACACCGGGGAGCTGTTTTTT. V is TRBV27 and J is TRBJ2-2; TRBD1 matches at 7 bases. The CDR3 is 17 residues long. CDR1 MNHEY and CDR2 SMNVEV come from the germline V gene (reference sequence). Trimming took 6 bases from V and 0 from J; bases not matched to a gene: 10.

This chain uses TRBV4-1 with TRBJ2-1, with D possibly matching TRBD2 (6 bases). Per germline, CDR1 MGHRA and CDR2 YSYEKL. CDR3 length: 16 amino acids. V was clipped by 0 bases and J by 0 bases, with 9 bases between them. The CDR3 protein is CASSQDWGGSYNEQFF. The CDR3 coding sequence is TGCGCCAGCAGCCAAGACTGGGGAGGCTCCTACAATGAGCAGTTCTTC.

The chain employs TRBV2 and TRBJ2-2; D gene ambiguous. The CDR3 extends over 13 amino acids. V was shortened by 6 bases and J by 6 bases, with 11 bases between the two germline ends. Germline V lookup: CDR1 SNHLY, CDR2 FYNNEI. The CDR3 loop reads CASRLYEAGELFF. Written as DNA, the CDR3 is TGTGCCAGCAGACTATATGAGGCCGGGGAGCTGTTTTTT.

The chain couples TRBV4-1 to TRBJ1-2, with D maybe TRBD1 (6 bases). V shed 0 bases and J shed 2 bases, with 10 bases lying between them. This CDR3 region has 15 residues. The germline V gene has CDR1 MGHRA and CDR2 YSYEKL. The CDR3 here is CASSQERGSNYGYTF. The CDR3 nucleotides are TGCGCCAGCAGCCAAGAAAGGGGGTCAAACTATGGCTACACCTTC.

This chain connects TRBV7-9 to TRBJ1-1; D remains ambiguous. CDR3 size: 13 residues. V shed 1 base and J shed 6 bases, with 9 bases lying between them. Germline CDR1 is SEHNR and CDR2 is FQNEAQ (reference sequence). CDR3 protein: CASSLGGQPEAFF. The DNA of the CDR3 is TGTGCCAGCAGCTTAGGCGGGCAGCCTGAAGCTTTCTTT.

The chain uses TRBV7-5 and TRBJ2-3; the table's D call TRBD1 went unverified against the DNA. TRBV7-5 is a documented pseudogene. The CDR3 loop spans 14 amino acids. For the CDR3, the DNA is TGTGTCTCACCTCAGGACAGGGCCACAGATACGCAGTATTTT. Its protein product is CVSPQDRATDTQYF.

The chain combines TRBV6-5 with TRBJ1-2, with D possibly matching TRBD1 (6 bases). Per germline, CDR1 MNHEY and CDR2 SVGAGI. The CDR3 is 15 amino acids. The V end was cut by 8 bases, the J end by 3 bases, with 19 bases between. The CDR3 loop is CASRAKNRADYGYTF. As DNA, the CDR3 is TGTGCCAGCCGGGCGAAGAACAGGGCGGACTATGGCTACACCTTC.

The chain is built from TRBV7-9 and TRBJ2-1; D gene uncertain. Trimming shortened V by 6 bases and J by 0 bases, and 9 bases separated the two germline ends. Looked up from germline, CDR1 is SEHNR and CDR2 is FQNEAQ (reference sequence). There are 14 residues in the CDR3. In DNA, the CDR3 is TGTGCCAGCAGATACGGGTCCTCCTACAATGAGCAGTTCTTC. Translation gives CASRYGSSYNEQFF.

This chain joins TRBV13 and TRBJ1-5, with D perhaps TRBD1 (6 bases). The V and J ends lost 4 bases and 3 bases respectively, with 10 bases between them. The CDR3 is made up of 14 amino acids. CDR1 and CDR2 (germline): PRHDT, FYEKMQ (reference sequence). CDR3 nucleotide sequence: TGTGCCAGCAGCTCAGGACAGTTCAATCAGCCCCAGCATTTT. Translation: CASSSGQFNQPQHF.

The V and J genes are TRBV7-9 and TRBJ2-1, with 8 positions matching TRBD1. The CDR3 loop spans 15 amino acids. Germline-derived CDR1 and CDR2 are SEHNR and FQNEAQ (reference sequence). V shed 5 bases and J 3 bases; nucleotides not matched to a gene: 6. CDR3 DNA: TGTGCCAGCAGCCGCGGACAGGGATACTACAATGAGCAGTTCTTC. Translating gives CASSRGQGYYNEQFF.

This chain connects TRBV5-4 to TRBJ1-3, with D possibly matching TRBD1 (5 bases). Germline CDR1 reads SGHNT; CDR2 reads YYREEE (reference sequence). The V end was cut by 3 bases, the J end by 2 bases, with 15 bases between. This CDR3 has 16 amino acids. The CDR3 sequence: CASSSPADSAGNTIYF. In DNA form, the CDR3 reads TGTGCCAGCAGCTCTCCGGCCGACAGCGCTGGAAACACCATATATTTT. The complete variable domain, with remaining parts taken from reference TRBV5-4 and TRBJ1-3, reads ETGVTQSPTHLIKTRGQQVTLRCSSQSGHNTVSWYQQALGQGPQFIFQYYREEENGRGNFPPRFSGLQFPNYSSELNVNALELDDSALYLCASSSPADSAGNTIYFGEGSWLTVV.

V usage is TRBV5-1 and J usage is TRBJ1-2, with 12 bases identical to TRBD1. The CDR3 spans 16 residues. With 0 bases clipped from V and 8 bases from J, the junction kept 8 bases outside the gene matches. CDR1 and CDR2 (germline): SGHRS, YFSETQ. The CDR3 loop reads CASSLASGQGARGYTF. Here the CDR3 DNA reads TGCGCCAGCAGCTTGGCCTCGGGACAGGGGGCCCGGGGCTACACCTTC.

The V call is TRBV9, the J call TRBJ2-2, with D hard to call. This CDR3 is 16 amino acids long. V was trimmed by 0 bases and J by 1 base, leaving 10 bases between them. From germline, CDR1 is SGDLS and CDR2 YYNGEE. The CDR3: CASSVGGSRNTGELFF. The CDR3 region has the DNA TGTGCCAGCAGCGTAGGAGGTAGCAGGAACACCGGGGAGCTGTTTTTT.

This clone appeared once. V usage is TRBV9 and J usage is TRBJ2-7; D is ambiguous. CDR3 length: 14 residues. V lost 2 bases, J lost 1 base, and 10 bases lay in between. The germline V gene has CDR1 SGDLS and CDR2 YYNGEE. CDR3 sequence: CASSVGTASYEQYF. For the CDR3, the DNA is TGTGCCAGCAGCGTGGGCACAGCATCCTACGAGCAGTACTTC.

The rearrangement joins TRBV7-2 to TRBJ1-2; D is perhaps TRBD1 (6 bases). Germline-derived CDR1 and CDR2 are SGHTA and FQGNSA. The CDR3 runs to 13 residues. With 3 bases removed from V and 5 bases from J, the gap between germline ends came to 10 bases. CDR3 residues: CASSFNREYGYTF. CDR3 sequence (DNA): TGTGCCAGCAGCTTCAACAGGGAATATGGCTACACCTTC.

The genes are TRBV7-8 and TRBJ2-7; D is possibly TRBD1 (6 bases). V gave up 5 bases and J gave up 7 bases, with 12 bases separating them. The CDR3 totals 12 residues. Per the germline V gene, CDR1 is SGHVS and CDR2 is FQNEAQ. The CDR3 loop reads CASSPRTEEQYF. The CDR3 nucleotides read TGTGCCAGCAGCCCCCGGACAGAAGAGCAGTACTTC.

This rearrangement joins TRBV25-1 to TRBJ2-2; D gene ambiguous. The germline V gene encodes CDR1 MGHDK and CDR2 SYGVNS. CDR3 length: 14 residues. The germline V and J ends were trimmed by 4 bases and 4 bases, with 10 bases remaining between them. This CDR3 reads CASSGSSPTGELFF. CDR3 DNA sequence: TGTGCCAGCAGTGGATCTAGTCCCACCGGGGAGCTGTTTTTT.

V usage is TRBV5-1 and J usage is TRBJ1-6, with 7 bases identical to TRBD1. Per the germline V gene, CDR1 is SGHRS and CDR2 is YFSETQ. The CDR3 has 15 residues. J was trimmed by 3 bases and V by 5 bases; bases with no gene match: 5. CDR3 protein: CASRAGTDYNSPLHF. In DNA form, the CDR3 reads TGCGCCAGCAGAGCCGGGACAGACTATAATTCACCCCTCCACTTT.

Comments on this clone: One junction end does not reproduce the germline sequence, and a read error may be involved. V usage is TRBV28 and J usage is TRBJ1-5; D is possibly TRBD1 (5 bases). This CDR3 has 16 amino acids. Germline CDR1 MDHEN, CDR2 SYDVKM. CDR3 bases: TGTGTCAGCAGTTTAAGGGGTCAGGGTGGCAATCAGCCCCAGCATTTT. This gives the protein CVSSLRGQGGNQPQHF.